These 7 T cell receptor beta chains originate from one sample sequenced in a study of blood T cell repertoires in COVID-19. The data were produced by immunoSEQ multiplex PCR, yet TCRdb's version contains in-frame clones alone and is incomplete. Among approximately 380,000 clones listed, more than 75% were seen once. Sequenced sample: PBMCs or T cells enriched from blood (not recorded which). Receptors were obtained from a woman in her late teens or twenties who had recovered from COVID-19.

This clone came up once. The CDR3 loop is CASSRRGSGNTIYF. The CDR3 nucleotides are TGTGCCAGCAGTCGCCGAGGCTCTGGAAACACCATATATTTT. V and J are TRBV28 and TRBJ1-3; D is undetermined. The CDR3 is 14 residues long. From germline, CDR1 is MDHEN and CDR2 SYDVKM. The germline V and J ends were trimmed by 5 bases and 0 bases, with 8 bases remaining between them.

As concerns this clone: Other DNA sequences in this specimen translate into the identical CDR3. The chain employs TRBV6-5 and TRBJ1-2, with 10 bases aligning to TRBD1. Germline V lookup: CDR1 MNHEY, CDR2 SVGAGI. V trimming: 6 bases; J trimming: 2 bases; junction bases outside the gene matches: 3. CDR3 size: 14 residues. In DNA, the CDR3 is TGTGCCAGCAGCCCGGACAGGGGGAACTATGGCTACACCTTC. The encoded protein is CASSPDRGNYGYTF.

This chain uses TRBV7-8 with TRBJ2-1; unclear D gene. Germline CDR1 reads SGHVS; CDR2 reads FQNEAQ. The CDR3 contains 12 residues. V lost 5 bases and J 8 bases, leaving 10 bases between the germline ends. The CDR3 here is CASSLRTYEQFF. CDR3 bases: TGTGCCAGCAGCCTGAGAACGTATGAGCAGTTCTTC.

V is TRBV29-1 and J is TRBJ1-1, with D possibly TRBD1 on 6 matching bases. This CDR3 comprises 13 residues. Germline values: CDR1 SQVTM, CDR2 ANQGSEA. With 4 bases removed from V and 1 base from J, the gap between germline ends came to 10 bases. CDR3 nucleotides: TGCAGCGTTGTTCAGGGGAGGAACACTGAAGCTTTCTTT. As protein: CSVVQGRNTEAFF.

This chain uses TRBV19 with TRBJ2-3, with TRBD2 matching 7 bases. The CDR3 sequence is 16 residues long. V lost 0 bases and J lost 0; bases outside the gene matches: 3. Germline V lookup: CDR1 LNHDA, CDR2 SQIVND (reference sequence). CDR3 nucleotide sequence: TGTGCCAGTAGTATAGATTGGGGGGGTAGCACAGATACGCAGTATTTT. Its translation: CASSIDWGGSTDTQYF.

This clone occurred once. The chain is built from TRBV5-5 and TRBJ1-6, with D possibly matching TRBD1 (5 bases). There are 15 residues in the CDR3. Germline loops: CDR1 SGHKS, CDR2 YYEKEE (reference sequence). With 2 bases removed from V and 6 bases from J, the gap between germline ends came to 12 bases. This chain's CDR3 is CASSFGGAINSPLHF. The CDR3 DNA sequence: TGTGCCAGCAGCTTCGGCGGGGCGATTAATTCACCCCTCCACTTT.

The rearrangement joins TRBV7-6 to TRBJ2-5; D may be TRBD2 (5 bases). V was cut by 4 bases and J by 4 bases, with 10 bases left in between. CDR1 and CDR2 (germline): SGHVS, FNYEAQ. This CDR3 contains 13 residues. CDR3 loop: CASSSGLGETQYF. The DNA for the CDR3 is TGTGCCAGCAGCTCTGGACTGGGAGAGACCCAGTACTTC.